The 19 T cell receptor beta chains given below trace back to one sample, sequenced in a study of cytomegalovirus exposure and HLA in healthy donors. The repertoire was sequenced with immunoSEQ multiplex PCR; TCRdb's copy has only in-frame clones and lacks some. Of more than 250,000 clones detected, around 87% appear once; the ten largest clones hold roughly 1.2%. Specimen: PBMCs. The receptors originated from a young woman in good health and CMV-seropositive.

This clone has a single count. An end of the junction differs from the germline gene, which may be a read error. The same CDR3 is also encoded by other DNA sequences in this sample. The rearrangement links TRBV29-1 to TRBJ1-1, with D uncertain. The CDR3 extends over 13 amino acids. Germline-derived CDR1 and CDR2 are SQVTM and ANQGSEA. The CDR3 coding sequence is TGTAGCGGAGGACGGAGCCAAAACACTGAAGCTTTCTTT. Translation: CSGGRSQNTEAFF.

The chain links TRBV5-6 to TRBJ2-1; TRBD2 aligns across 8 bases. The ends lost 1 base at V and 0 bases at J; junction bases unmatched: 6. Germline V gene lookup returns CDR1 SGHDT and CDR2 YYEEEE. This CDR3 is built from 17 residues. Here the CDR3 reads CASSLRPGGSSYNEQFF. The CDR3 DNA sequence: TGTGCCAGCAGCTTGAGGCCGGGAGGGAGCTCCTACAATGAGCAGTTCTTC. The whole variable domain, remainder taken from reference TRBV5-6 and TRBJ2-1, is DAGVTQSPTHLIKTRGQQVTLRCSPKSGHDTVSWYQQALGQGPQFIFQYYEEEERQRGNFPDRFSGHQFPNYSSELNVNALLLGDSALYLCASSLRPGGSSYNEQFFGPGTRLTVL.

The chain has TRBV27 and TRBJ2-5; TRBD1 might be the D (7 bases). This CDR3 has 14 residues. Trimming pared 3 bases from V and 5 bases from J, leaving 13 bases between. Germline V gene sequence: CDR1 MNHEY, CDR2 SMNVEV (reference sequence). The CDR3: CASSFSAGGETQYF. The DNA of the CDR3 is TGTGCCAGCAGTTTTTCCGCAGGGGGGGAGACCCAGTACTTC.

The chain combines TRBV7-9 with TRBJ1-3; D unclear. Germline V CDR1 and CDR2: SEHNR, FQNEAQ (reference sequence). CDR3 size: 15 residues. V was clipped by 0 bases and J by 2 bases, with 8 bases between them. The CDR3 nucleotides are TGTGCCAGCAGCTTAGCGAGCGGGACTGGAAACACCATATATTTT. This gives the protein CASSLASGTGNTIYF.

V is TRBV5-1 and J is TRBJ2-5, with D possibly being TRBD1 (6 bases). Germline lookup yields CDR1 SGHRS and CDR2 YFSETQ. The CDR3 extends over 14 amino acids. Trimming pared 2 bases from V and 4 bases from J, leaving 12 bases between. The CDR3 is CASSLTQGRETQYF. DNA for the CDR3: TGCGCCAGCAGCTTAACACAGGGCAGAGAGACCCAGTACTTC.

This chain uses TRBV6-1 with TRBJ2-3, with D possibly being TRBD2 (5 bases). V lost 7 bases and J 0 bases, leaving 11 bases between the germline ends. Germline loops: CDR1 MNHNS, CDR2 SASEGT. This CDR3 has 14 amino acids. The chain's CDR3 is CASILTGSTDTQYF. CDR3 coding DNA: TGTGCCAGCATCCTAACGGGGAGCACAGATACGCAGTATTTT.

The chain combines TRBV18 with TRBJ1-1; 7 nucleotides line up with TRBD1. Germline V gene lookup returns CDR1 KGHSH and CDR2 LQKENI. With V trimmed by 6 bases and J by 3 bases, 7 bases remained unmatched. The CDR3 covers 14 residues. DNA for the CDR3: TGTGCCAGCTCTAGACAGGGTTTCGACACTGAAGCTTTCTTT. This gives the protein CASSRQGFDTEAFF.

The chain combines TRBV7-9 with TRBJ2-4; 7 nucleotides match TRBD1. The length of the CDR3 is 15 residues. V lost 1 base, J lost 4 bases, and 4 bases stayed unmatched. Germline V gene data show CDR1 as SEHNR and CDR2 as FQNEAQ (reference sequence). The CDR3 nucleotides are TGTGCCAGCAGCTTAGTATCGGGACAGAAAAACATTCAGTACTTC. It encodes CASSLVSGQKNIQYF.

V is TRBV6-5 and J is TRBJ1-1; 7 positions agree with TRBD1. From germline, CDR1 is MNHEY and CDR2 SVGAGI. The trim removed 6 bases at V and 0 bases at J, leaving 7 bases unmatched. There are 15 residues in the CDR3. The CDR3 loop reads CASSDRAIMNTEAFF. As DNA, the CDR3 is TGTGCCAGCAGCGACAGGGCCATTATGAACACTGAAGCTTTCTTT.

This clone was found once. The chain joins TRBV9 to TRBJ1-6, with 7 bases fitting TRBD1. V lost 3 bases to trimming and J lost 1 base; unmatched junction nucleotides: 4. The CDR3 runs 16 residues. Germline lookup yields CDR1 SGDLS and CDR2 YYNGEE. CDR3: CASSAGGFSYNSPLHF. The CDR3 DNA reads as TGTGCCAGCAGCGCAGGGGGTTTTTCCTATAATTCACCCCTCCACTTT.

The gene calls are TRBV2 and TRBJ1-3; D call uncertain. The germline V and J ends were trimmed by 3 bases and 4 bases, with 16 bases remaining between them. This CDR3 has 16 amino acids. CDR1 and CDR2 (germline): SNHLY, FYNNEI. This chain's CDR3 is CASSEGGHFDGNTIYF. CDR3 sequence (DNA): TGTGCCAGCAGTGAGGGTGGGCACTTCGACGGAAACACCATATATTTT. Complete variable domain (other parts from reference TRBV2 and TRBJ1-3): EPEVTQTPSHQVTQMGQEVILRCVPISNHLYFYWYRQILGQKVEFLVSFYNNEISEKSEIFDDQFSVERPDGSNFTLKIRSTKLEDSAMYFCASSEGGHFDGNTIYFGEGSWLTVV.

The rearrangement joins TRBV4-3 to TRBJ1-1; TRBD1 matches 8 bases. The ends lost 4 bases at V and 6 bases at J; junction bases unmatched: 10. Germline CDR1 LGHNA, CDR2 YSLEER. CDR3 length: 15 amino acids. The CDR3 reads CASSPQGQGAPEAFF. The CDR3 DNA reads TGCGCCAGCAGCCCTCAGGGGCAGGGGGCCCCTGAAGCTTTCTTT.

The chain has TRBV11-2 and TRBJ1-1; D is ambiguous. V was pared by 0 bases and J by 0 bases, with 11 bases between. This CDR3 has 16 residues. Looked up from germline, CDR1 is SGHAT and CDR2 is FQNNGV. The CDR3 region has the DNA TGTGCCAGCAGCTTAGAGGCTCCGGGGATGAACACTGAAGCTTTCTTT. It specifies CASSLEAPGMNTEAFF.

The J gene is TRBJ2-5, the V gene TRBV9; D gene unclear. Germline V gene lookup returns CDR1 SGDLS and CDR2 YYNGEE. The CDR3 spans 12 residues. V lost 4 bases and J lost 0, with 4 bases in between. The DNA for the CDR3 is TGTGCCAGCAGCCAGTACCAAGAGACCCAGTACTTC. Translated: CASSQYQETQYF.

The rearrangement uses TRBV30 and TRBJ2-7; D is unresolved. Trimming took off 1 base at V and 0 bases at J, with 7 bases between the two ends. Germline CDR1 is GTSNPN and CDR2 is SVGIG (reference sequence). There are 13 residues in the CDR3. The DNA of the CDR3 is TGTGCCTGGAGTGCGGAAAACTCCTACGAGCAGTACTTC. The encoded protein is CAWSAENSYEQYF. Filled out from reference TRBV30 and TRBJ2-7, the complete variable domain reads SQTIHQWPATLVQPVGSPLSLECTVEGTSNPNLYWYRQAAGRGLQLLFYSVGIGQISSEVPQNLSASRPQDRQFILSSKKLLLSDSGFYLCAWSAENSYEQYFGPGTRLTVT.

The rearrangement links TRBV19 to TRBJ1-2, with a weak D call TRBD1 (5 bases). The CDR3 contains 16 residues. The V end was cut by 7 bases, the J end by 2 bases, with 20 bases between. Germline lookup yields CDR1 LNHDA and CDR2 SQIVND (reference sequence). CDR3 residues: CASTLQGSPYNYGYTF. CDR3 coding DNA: TGTGCCAGTACCCTGCAGGGTTCCCCTTACAACTATGGCTACACCTTC.

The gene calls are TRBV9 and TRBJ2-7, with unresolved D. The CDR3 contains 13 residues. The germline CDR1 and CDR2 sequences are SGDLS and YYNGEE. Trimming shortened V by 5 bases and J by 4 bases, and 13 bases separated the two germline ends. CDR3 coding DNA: TGTGCCAGCAGTCGTGGGAATAGGTACGAGCAGTACTTC. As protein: CASSRGNRYEQYF.

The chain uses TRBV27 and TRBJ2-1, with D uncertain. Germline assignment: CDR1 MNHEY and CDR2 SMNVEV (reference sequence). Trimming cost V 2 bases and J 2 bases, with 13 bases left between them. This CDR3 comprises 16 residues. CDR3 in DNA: TGTGCCAGCAGTTTAACGGCGGCGCCTCCCTACAATGAGCAGTTCTTC. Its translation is CASSLTAAPPYNEQFF.

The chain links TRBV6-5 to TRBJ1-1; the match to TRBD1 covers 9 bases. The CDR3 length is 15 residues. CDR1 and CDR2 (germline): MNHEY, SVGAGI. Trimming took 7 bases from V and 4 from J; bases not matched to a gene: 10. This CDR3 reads CASTRDRAGVTEAFF. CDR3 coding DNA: TGTGCCAGCACTCGGGACAGGGCGGGGGTCACTGAAGCTTTCTTT.